The present TCR beta chain was sequenced within a study of T cell responses to AZD1222 COVID-19 vaccine. Study-level points and caveats: The number of AZD1222 recipients seropositive at baseline was only five or six. Donors in the cohort were predominantly white British and more often female, and clonal diversity was possibly underestimated. The span of vaccine-associated CD4 TCRs extended across spike, with dominance at 160-218 and 743-854.

Libraries were prepared by immunoSEQ multiplex PCR; TCRdb keeps only in-frame clonotypes and omits some of them. This sample yields roughly 80,000 clones, of which around 88% are seen a single time; more than 9% belongs to the top ten. V was clipped by 4 bases and J by 9 bases, with 18 bases between them. This CDR3 contains 15 residues. CDR1 MGHRA and CDR2 YSYEKL come from the germline V gene. Worth noting for this clone: The antigen remains undetermined.

This sequence originates from an adult who received the AZD1222 COVID-19 vaccine. The sample here was peripheral blood, taken 28 days after the second AZD1222 dose. This sequence joins TRBV4-1 and TRBJ1-4; a possible D gene is TRBD1 (6 bases). CDR3 coding DNA: TGCGCCAGCAGCCCCGCCGGGGAGGGGGTTCAAAAACTGTTTTTT. Translating gives CASSPAGEGVQKLFF.